The present T cell receptor beta chain was sequenced within a study of Siglec-9 on CD8 T cells in melanoma (dated by TCRdb to between 2017 and 2020). Regarding the research as a whole: The study examined the expression of Siglec-9 on CD8+ T cells and how Siglec-9 regulates T cells within the melanoma tumor microenvironment.

What the work shows at the level of the full study, not this receptor alone: An effector memory CD8+ T-cell subset that appeared to accumulate within melanoma tumors was reported to be marked and regulated by Siglec-9.

Concerning this clone itself: Which antigen it targets is not known. No qualities accompany the bases; no much larger clone lies one base away.

Libraries were prepared through the immunoSEQ multiplex PCR assay. The immuneACCESS repertoire file appears here via TCRdb, limited to in-frame rearrangements. These files lack a portion of the clones; in checked studies, under half of the deficit traces to unresolved V genes, and the cause of the others is not known. This sample holds about 36,000 clones; approximately 84% were observed only once. The ten largest clones capture more than 1.5% of the sample. From the cysteine through the phenylalanine, the CDR3 covers 15 amino acids. Only the CDR3 part of the read is kept: 45 bases, read in frame from the first base. Sequences ENHRY (CDR1) and SYGVKD (CDR2) are obtained from the germline V gene. V ends up 6 bases short and J 4 bases short, with an unmatched junction base count of 6.

This clonotype was obtained from a human donor in good health. Here the chain combines TRBV10-3 and TRBJ2-3, with 11 bases matching TRBD2. Material for sequencing was Siglec-9- CD8+ T cells sorted from blood. What this sample's cell subset or site label stands for: CD8 T cells lacking Siglec-9. The nucleotide sequence reads TGTGCCATCAGGGTTAGCGGGGGGGCCGCAGATACGCAGTATTTT. Its coded protein is CAIRVSGGAADTQYF.